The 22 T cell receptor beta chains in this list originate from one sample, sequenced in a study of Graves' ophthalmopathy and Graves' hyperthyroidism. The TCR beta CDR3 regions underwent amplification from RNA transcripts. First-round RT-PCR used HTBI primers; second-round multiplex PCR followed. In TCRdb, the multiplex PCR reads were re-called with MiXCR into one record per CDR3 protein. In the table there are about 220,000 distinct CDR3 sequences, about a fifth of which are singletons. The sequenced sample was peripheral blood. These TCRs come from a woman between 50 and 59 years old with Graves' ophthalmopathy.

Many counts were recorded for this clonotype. The CDR3 loop reads CASSPSGQNLSLHF. The CDR3 DNA sequence: TGTGCCAGCTCACCATCGGGACAGAATCTCTCCCTCCACTTT. The chain combines TRBV18 with TRBJ1-6; TRBD1 aligns across 7 bases. The CDR3 spans 14 residues. Trimming cost V 2 bases and J 14 bases; bases outside gene matches: 9. Germline V lookup: CDR1 KGHSH, CDR2 LQKENI. The whole variable domain, filled in from reference TRBV18 and TRBJ1-6, reads NAGVMQNPRHLVRRRGQEARLRCSPMKGHSHVYWYRQLPEEGLKFMVYLQKENIIDESGMPKERFSAEFPKEGPSILRIQQVVRGDSAAYFCASSPSGQNLSLHFGNGTRLTVT.

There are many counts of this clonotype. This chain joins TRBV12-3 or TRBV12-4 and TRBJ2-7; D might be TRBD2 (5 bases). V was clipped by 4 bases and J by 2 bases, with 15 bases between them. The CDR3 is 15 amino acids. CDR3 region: CASSSGITAAYEQYF. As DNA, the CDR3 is TGTGCCAGCAGTTCCGGGATAACGGCAGCCTACGAGCAGTACTTC.

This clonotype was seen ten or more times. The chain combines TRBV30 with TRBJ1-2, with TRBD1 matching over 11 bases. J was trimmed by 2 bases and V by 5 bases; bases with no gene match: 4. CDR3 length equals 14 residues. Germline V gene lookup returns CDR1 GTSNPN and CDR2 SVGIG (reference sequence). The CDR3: CAWGQGALNYGYTF. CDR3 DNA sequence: TGTGCCTGGGGACAGGGGGCGCTGAACTATGGCTACACCTTC.

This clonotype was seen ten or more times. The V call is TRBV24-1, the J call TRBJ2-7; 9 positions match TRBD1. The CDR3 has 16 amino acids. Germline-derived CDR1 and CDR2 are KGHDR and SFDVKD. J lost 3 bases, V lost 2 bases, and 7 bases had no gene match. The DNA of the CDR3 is TGTGCCACCAGTGATTCACCGGGACAGGGAATCTACGAGCAGTACTTC. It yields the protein CATSDSPGQGIYEQYF.

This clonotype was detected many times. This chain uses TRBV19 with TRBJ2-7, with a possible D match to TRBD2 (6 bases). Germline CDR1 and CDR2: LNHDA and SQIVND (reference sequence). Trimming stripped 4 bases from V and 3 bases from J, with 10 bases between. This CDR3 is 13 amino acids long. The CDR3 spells CASSSRGGYEQYF. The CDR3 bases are TGTGCCAGTAGTAGTCGGGGAGGCTACGAGCAGTACTTC.

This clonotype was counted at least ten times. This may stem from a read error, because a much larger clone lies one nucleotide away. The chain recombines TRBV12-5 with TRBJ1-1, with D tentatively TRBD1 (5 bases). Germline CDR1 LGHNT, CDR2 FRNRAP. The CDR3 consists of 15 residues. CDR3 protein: CASGLAGAANTEALF. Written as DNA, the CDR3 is TGTGCTAGTGGTCTTGCCGGGGCAGCTAACACTGAAGCTCTCTTT.

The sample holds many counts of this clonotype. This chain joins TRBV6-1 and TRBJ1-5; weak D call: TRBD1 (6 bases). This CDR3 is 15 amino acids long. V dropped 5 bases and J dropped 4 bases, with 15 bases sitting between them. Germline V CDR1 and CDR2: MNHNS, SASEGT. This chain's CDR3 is CASSTTGFGNQPQHF. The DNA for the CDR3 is TGTGCCAGCAGTACCACAGGGTTTGGGAATCAGCCCCAGCATTTT.

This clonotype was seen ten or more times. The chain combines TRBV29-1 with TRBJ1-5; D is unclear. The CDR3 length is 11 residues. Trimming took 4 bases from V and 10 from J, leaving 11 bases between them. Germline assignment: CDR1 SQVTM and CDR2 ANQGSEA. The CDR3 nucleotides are TGCAGCGTTGGTAATACATTTCCCCAGCATTTT. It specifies CSVGNTFPQHF. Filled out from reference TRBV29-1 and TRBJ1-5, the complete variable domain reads SAVISQKPSRDICQRGTSLTIQCQVDSQVTMMFWYRQQPGQSLTLIATANQGSEATYESGFVIDKFPISRPNLTFSTLTVSNMSPEDSSIYLCSVGNTFPQHFGDGTRLSIL.

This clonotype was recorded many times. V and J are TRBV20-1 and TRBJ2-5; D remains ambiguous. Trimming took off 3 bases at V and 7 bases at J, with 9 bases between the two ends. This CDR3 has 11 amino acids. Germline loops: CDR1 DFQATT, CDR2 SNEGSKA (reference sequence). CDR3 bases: TGCAGTGCTAGCACATCGCGGACCCAGTACTTC. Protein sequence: CSASTSRTQYF.

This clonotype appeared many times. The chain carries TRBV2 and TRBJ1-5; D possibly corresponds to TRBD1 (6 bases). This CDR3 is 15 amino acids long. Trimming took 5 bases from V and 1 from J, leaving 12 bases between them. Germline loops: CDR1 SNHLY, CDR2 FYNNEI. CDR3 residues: CASSQQGTSNQPQHF. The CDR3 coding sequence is TGTGCCAGCAGTCAACAGGGTACCAGCAATCAGCCCCAGCATTTT.

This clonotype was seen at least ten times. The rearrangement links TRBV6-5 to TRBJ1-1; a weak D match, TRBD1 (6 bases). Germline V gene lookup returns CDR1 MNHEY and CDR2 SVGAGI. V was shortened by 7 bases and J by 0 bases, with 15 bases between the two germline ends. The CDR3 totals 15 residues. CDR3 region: CASTPRQELNTEAFF. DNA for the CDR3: TGTGCCAGCACTCCCCGACAGGAGTTGAACACTGAAGCTTTCTTT.

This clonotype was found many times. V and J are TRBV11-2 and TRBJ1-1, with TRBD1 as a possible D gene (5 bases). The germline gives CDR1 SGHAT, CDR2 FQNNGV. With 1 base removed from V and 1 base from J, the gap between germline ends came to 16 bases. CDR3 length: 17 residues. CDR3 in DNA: TGTGCCAGCAGCTTAGTGGCTCGGGGGGATGAGAACACTGAAGCTTTCTTT. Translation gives CASSLVARGDENTEAFF. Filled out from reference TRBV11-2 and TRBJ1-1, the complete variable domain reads EAGVAQSPRYKIIEKRQSVAFWCNPISGHATLYWYQQILGQGPKLLIQFQNNGVVDDSQLPKDRFSAERLKGVDSTLKIQPAKLEDSAVYLCASSLVARGDENTEAFFGQGTRLTVV.

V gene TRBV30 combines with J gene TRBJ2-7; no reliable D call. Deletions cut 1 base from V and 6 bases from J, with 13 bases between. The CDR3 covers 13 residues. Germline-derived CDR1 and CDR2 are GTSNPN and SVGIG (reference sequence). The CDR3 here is CAWSGQVFSEQYF. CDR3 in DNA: TGTGCCTGGAGTGGGCAGGTTTTCTCCGAGCAGTACTTC.

CDR3 sequence: CSASEGSEQYF. In DNA, the CDR3 is TGCAGCGCATCCGAGGGGTCCGAGCAGTACTTC. The V call is TRBV29-1, the J call TRBJ2-7; either TRBD1 or TRBD2 may supply D (5 bases each). Trimming removed 7 bases from V and 6 bases from J, with 13 bases in between. The CDR3 extends over 11 amino acids. CDR1 and CDR2 from the germline V gene are SQVTM and ANQGSEA.

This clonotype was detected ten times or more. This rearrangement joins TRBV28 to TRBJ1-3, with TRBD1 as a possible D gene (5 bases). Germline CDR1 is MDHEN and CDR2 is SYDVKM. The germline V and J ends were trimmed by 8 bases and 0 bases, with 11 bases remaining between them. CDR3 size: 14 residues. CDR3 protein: CASGTPSSGNTIYF. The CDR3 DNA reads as TGTGCCAGCGGGACCCCAAGCTCTGGAAACACCATATATTTT.

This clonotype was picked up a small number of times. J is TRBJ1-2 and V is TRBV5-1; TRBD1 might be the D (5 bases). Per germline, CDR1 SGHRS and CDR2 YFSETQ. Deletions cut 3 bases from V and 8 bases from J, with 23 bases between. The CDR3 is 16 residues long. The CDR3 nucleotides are TGCGCCAGCAGCTGGGGCCAGGCAGGCTCCTACGAAGGCTACACCTTC. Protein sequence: CASSWGQAGSYEGYTF.

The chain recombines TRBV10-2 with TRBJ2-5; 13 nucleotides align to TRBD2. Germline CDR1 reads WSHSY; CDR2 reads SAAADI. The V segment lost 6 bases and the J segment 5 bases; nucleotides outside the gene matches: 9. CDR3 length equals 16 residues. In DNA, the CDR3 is TGCGCCAGCAGCGTTACTAGCGGGGGGGCCTATGAGACCCAGTACTTC. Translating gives CASSVTSGGAYETQYF.

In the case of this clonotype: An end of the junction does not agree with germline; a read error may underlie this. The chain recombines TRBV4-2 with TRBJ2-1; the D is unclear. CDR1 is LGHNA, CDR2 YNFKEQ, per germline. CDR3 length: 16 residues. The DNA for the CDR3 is TGTGGCAGCAGCGCACCAGGCCCGAGCTCCTACAATGAGCAGTTCTTC. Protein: CGSSAPGPSSYNEQFF.

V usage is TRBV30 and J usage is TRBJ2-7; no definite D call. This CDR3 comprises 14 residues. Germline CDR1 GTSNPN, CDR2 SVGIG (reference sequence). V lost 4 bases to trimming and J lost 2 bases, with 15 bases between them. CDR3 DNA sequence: TGTGCCTGGACGGACCGCACGAAAACCTACGAGCAGTACTTC. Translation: CAWTDRTKTYEQYF.

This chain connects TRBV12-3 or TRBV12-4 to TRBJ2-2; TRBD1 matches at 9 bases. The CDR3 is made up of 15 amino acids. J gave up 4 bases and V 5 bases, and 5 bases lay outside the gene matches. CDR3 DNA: TGTGCCAGCAGTATCGGACAGGGGACCACCGGGGAGCTGTTTTTT. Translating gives CASSIGQGTTGELFF.

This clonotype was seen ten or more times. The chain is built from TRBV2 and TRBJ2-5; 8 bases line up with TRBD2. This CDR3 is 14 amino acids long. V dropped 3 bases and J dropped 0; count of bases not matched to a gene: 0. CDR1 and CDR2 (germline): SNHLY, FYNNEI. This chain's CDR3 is CASSETSDQETQYF. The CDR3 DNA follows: TGTGCCAGCAGTGAGACTAGCGACCAAGAGACCCAGTACTTC.

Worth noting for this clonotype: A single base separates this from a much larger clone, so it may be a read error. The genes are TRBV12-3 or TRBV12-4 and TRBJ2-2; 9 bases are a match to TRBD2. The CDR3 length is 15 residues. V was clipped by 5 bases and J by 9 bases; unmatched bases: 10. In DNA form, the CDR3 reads TGTGCCAGCAGTGTATCTGCGGGAGGGCCCCGGGAGCTGTTTTTT. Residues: CASSVSAGGPRELFF.